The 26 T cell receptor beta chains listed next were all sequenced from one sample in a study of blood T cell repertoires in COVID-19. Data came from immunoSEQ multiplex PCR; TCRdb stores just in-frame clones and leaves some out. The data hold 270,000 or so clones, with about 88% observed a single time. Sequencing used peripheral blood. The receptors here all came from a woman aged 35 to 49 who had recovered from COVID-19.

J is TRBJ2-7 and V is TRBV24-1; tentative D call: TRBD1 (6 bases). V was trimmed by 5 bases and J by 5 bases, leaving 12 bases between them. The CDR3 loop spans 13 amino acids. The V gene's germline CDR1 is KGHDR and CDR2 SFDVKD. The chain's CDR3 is CATSAGGSHEQYF. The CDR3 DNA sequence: TGTGCCACCAGTGCTGGGGGCAGCCACGAGCAGTACTTC.

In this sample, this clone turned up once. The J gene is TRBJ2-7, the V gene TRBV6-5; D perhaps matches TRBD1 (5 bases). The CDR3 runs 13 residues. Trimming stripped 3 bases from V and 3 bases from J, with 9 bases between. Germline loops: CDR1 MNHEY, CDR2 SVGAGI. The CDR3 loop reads CASSYWGDYEQYF. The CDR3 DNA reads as TGTGCCAGCAGTTATTGGGGCGACTACGAGCAGTACTTC.

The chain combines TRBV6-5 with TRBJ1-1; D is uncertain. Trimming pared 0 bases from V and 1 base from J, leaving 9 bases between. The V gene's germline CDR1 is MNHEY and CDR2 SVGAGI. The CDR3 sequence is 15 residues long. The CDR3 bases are TGTGCCAGCAGTTACTCCCCTTCGCGGAACACTGAAGCTTTCTTT. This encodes CASSYSPSRNTEAFF.

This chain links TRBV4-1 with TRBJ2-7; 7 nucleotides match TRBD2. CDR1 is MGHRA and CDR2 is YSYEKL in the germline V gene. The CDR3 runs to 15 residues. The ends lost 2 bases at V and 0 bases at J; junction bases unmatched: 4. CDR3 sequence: CASSQLAASSYEQYV. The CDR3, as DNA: TGCGCCAGCAGCCAACTAGCGGCAAGCTCCTACGAGCAGTACGTC.

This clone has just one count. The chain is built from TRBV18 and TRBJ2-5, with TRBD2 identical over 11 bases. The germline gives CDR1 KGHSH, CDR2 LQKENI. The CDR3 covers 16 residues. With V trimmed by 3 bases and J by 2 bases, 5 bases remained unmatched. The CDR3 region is CASSPGLAGEQETQYF. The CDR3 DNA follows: TGTGCCAGCTCACCCGGACTAGCGGGTGAACAAGAGACCCAGTACTTC.

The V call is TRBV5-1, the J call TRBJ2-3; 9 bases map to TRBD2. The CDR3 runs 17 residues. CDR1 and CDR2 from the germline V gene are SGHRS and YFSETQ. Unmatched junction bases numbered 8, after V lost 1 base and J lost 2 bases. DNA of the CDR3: TGCGCCAGCAGCTTGATGGCGGGGGGGCCGGACACAGATACGCAGTATTTT. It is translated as CASSLMAGGPDTDTQYF.

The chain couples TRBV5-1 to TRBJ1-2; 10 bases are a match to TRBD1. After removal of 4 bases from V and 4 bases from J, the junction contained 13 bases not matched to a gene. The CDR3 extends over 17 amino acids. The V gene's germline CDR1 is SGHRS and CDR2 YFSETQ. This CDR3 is CASSPGQGSELGYGYTF. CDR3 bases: TGCGCCAGCAGCCCGGGACAGGGGAGCGAGCTCGGCTATGGCTACACCTTC.

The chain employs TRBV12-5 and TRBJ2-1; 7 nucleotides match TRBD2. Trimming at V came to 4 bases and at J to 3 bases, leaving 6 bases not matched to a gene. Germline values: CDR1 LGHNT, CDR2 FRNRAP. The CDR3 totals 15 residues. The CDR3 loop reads CASGWASGSYNEQFF. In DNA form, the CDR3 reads TGTGCTAGTGGTTGGGCTAGCGGAAGCTACAATGAGCAGTTCTTC.

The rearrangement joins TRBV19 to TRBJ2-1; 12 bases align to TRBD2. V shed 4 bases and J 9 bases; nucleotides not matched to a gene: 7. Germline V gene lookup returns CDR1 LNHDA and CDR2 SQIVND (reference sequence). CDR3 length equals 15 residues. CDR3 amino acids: CASSRTSGNLGEQFF. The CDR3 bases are TGTGCCAGTAGTAGGACTAGCGGGAATCTGGGTGAGCAGTTCTTC.

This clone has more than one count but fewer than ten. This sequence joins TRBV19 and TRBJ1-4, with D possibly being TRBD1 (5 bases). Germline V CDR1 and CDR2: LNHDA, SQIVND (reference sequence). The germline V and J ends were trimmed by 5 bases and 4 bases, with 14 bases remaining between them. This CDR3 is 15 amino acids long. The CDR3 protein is CASSGAQGLNEKLFF. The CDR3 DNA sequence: TGTGCCAGTAGTGGAGCCCAGGGACTTAATGAAAAACTGTTTTTT.

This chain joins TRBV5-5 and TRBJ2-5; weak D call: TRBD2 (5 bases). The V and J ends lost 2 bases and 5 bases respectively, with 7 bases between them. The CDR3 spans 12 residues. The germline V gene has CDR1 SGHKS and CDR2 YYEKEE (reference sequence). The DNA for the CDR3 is TGTGCCAGCAGCTTCTCGGGGGAGACCCAGTACTTC. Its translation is CASSFSGETQYF.

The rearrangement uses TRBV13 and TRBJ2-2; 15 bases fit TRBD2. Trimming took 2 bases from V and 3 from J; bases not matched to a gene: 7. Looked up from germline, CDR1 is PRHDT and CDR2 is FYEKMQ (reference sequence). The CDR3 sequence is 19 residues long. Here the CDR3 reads CASSLPGTSGRRYTGELFF. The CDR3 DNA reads TGTGCCAGCAGCTTACCCGGGACTAGCGGGAGGAGATACACCGGGGAGCTGTTTTTT.

The CDR3 nucleotides are TGTGCCAGCAGCCTACGGGAGAACACTGAAGCTTTCTTT. It yields the protein CASSLRENTEAFF. The J gene is TRBJ1-1, the V gene TRBV7-3, with no clear D. CDR3 length equals 13 residues. V lost 5 bases and J 1 base, leaving 8 bases between the germline ends. Germline V gives CDR1 SGHTA, CDR2 FQGTGA.

The DNA for the CDR3 is TGTGCCAGCACCCTAGGACTAGCGGGGTCGAACACCGGGGAGCTGTTTTTT. This codes for CASTLGLAGSNTGELFF. This rearrangement joins TRBV2 to TRBJ2-2, with 12 bases that match TRBD2. Per germline, CDR1 SNHLY and CDR2 FYNNEI. V gave up 7 bases and J gave up 0 bases; unmatched junction bases: 6. This CDR3 spans 17 amino acids.

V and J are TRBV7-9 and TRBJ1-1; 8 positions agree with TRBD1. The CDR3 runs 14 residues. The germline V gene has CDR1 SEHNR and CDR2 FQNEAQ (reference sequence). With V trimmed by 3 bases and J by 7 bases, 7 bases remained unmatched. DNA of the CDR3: TGTGCCAGCAGCTTCCCGGGACAGGCTATTGAAGCTTTCTTT. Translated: CASSFPGQAIEAFF.

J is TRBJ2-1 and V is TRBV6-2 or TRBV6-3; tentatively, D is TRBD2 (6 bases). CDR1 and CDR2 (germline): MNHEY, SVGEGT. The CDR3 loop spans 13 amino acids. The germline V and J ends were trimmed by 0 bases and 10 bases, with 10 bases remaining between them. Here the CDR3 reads CASSYSNRGEQFF. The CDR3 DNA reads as TGTGCCAGCAGTTACTCGAACCGGGGGGAGCAGTTCTTC.

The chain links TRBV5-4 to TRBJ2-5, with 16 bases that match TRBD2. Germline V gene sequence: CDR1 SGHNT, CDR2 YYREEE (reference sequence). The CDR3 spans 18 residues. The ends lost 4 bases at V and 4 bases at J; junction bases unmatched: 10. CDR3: CASSTGLAGGSYTETQYF. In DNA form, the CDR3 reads TGTGCCAGCAGCACGGGACTAGCGGGAGGGTCCTACACAGAGACCCAGTACTTC.

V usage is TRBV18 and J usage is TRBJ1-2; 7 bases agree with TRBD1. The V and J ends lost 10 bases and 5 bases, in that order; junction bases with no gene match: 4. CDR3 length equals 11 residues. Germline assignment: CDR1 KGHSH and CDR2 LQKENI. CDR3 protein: CATTGQYGYTF. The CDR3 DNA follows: TGTGCCACCACGGGACAGTATGGCTACACCTTC.

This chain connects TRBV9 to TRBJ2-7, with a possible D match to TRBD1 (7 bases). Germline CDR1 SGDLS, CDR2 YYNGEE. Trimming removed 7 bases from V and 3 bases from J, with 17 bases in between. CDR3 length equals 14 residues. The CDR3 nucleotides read TGTGCCAGCGGGGGGACAGTCACCCTCTACGAGCAGTACTTC. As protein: CASGGTVTLYEQYF.

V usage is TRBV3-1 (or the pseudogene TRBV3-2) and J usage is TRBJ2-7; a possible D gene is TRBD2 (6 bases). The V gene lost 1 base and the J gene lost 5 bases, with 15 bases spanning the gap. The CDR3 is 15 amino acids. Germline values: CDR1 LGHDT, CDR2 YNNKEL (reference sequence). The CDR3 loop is CASSQAGLAKDEQYV. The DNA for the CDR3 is TGTGCCAGCAGCCAAGCGGGGCTAGCGAAAGACGAGCAGTACGTC.

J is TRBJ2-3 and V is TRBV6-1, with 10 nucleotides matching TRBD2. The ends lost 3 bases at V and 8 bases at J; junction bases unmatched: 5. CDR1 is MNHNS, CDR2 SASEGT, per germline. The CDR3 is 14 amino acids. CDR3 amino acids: CASSELAGVVTQYF. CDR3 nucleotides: TGTGCCAGCAGTGAGCTAGCGGGGGTTGTTACGCAGTATTTT.

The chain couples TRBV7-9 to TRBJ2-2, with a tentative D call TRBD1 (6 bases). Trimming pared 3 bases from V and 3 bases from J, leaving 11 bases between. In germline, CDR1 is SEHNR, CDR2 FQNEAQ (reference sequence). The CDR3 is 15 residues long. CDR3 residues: CASSLRDKDTGELFF. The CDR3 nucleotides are TGTGCCAGCAGCTTGAGGGACAAGGACACCGGGGAGCTGTTTTTT.

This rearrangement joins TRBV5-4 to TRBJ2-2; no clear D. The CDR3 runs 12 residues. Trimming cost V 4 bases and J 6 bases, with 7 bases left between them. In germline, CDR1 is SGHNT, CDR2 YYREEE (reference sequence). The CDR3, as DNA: TGTGCCAGCAGCCCTCCGGCCGGGGAGCTGTTTTTT. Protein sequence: CASSPPAGELFF.

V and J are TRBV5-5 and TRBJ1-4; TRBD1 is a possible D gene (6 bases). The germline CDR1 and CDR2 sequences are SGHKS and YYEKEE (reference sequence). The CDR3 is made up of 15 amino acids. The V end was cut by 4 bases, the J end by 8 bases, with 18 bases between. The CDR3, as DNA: TGTGCCAGCAGCCGCCAGGCAGGGGTGGCGGAAAAACTGTTTTTT. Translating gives CASSRQAGVAEKLFF. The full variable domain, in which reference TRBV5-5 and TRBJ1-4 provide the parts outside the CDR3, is DAGVTQSPTHLIKTRGQQVTLRCSPISGHKSVSWYQQVLGQGPQFIFQYYEKEERGRGNFPDRFSARQFPNYSSELNVNALLLGDSALYLCASSRQAGVAEKLFFGSGTQLSVL.

The CDR3 DNA reads TGTGCCAGCAGCCGAGGGACAAGCTACGAGCAGTACGTC. Translated, it gives CASSRGTSYEQYV. The chain links TRBV3-1 (or the pseudogene TRBV3-2) to TRBJ2-7; tentative D call: TRBD1 (6 bases). Germline V gene lookup returns CDR1 LGHDT and CDR2 YNNKEL (reference sequence). The length of the CDR3 is 13 residues. V was clipped by 4 bases and J by 3 bases, with 10 bases between them.

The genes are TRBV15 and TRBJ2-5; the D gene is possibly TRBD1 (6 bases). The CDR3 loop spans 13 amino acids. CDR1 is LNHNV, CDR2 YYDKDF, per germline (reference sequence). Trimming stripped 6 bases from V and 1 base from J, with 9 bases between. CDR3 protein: CATSTGPQETQYF. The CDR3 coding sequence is TGTGCCACCAGTACAGGGCCCCAAGAGACCCAGTACTTC. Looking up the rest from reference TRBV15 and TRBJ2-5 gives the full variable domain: DAMVIQNPRYQVTQFGKPVTLSCSQTLNHNVMYWYQQKSSQAPKLLFHYYDKDFNNEADTPDNFQSRRPNTSFCFLDIRSPGLGDTAMYLCATSTGPQETQYFGPGTRLLVL.